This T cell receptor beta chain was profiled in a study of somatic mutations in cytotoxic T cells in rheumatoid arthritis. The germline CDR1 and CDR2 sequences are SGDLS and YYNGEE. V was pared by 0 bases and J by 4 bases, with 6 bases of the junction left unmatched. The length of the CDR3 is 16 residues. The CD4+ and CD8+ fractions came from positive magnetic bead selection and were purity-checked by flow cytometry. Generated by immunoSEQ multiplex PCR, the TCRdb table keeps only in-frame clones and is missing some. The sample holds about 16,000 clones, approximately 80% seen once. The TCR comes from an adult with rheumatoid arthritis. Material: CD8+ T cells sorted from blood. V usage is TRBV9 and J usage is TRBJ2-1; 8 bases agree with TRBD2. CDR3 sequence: CASSVAVSSGYNEQFF. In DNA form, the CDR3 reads TGTGCCAGCAGCGTAGCTGTGTCTAGCGGGTACAATGAGCAGTTCTTC.